These 3 T cell receptor beta chains share one sample of origin, sequenced in a study of blood T cell repertoires in COVID-19. Here immunoSEQ multiplex PCR was the method, and the copy in TCRdb shows in-frame clones only, minus some. The table lists just under 90,000 clones, over 90% of them singletons. What was sequenced was peripheral blood. The receptors here all came from a man aged 55 to 69 with acute or convalescent COVID-19.

The chain uses TRBV12-5 and TRBJ1-1; 9 bases fit TRBD1. The length of the CDR3 is 16 residues. V shed 7 bases and J 5 bases; nucleotides not matched to a gene: 14. The V gene's germline CDR1 is LGHNT and CDR2 FRNRAP. The CDR3 nucleotides are TGTGCTAGTGCAAGAGGGACAGGGCGGTTGGGGACTGAAGCTTTCTTT. The encoded protein is CASARGTGRLGTEAFF. The full variable domain, rest sourced from reference TRBV12-5 and TRBJ1-1, is DARVTQTPRHKVTEMGQEVTMRCQPILGHNTVFWYRQTMMQGLELLAYFRNRAPLDDSGMPKDRFSAEMPDATLATLKIQPSEPRDSAVYFCASARGTGRLGTEAFFGQGTRLTVV.

A few counts support this clone. This rearrangement joins TRBV20-1 to TRBJ2-2, with D maybe TRBD1 (6 bases). In germline, CDR1 is DFQATT, CDR2 SNEGSKA (reference sequence). V gave up 3 bases and J gave up 5 bases, with 25 bases separating them. The CDR3 covers 18 residues. The CDR3, as DNA: TGCAGTGCTAGTGCGAAAGGGGCAGGGGCCACGAGGACCGGGGAGCTGTTTTTT. This translates into CSASAKGAGATRTGELFF.

The V gene is TRBV29-1, the J gene TRBJ1-1, with D perhaps matching TRBD1 (5 bases). This CDR3 is 13 amino acids long. Germline lookup yields CDR1 SQVTM and CDR2 ANQGSEA. With 6 bases removed from V and 4 bases from J, the gap between germline ends came to 15 bases. The CDR3 bases are TGCAGCGTCGGTACAGGTACAGGCACTGAAGCTTTCTTT. Translation: CSVGTGTGTEAFF.